This TCR beta chain was sequenced in a study of shared T cell receptors in the human thymus. The repertoire was sequenced with immunoSEQ multiplex PCR; TCRdb's copy has only in-frame clones and lacks some. Among over 350,000 clones listed, approximately 95% were seen once. This clone was found once. The CDR3 consists of 16 residues. Trimming cost V 3 bases and J 0 bases, with 14 bases left between them. Germline V gene data show CDR1 as LNHDA and CDR2 as SQIVND (reference sequence). This chain joins TRBV19 and TRBJ1-2, with D unresolved. The clonotype comes from a human donor. The sequenced sample was thymocytes. The CDR3 sequence: CASSILYPPTNYGYTF. The CDR3 DNA follows: TGTGCCAGTAGTATCCTGTACCCCCCAACTAACTATGGCTACACCTTC.